Following are 28 T cell receptor beta chains from one sample sequenced in a study of human T cells and chemical hapten exposure. The time point here: patch test 3, about 24 weeks after DPC sensitization. Described treatment: therapeutic diphenylcyclopropenone sensitization with weekly scalp DPC. MiXCR, applied by TCRdb to the RACE reads, yields one record per CDR3 protein. This table holds around 130,000 distinct CDR3 sequences, about 11% found once. Sequenced here: whole blood, sampled in connection with sensitization to the hapten diphenylcyclopropenone (DPC). The receptors shown here come from a woman aged 50 to 65 with alopecia areata. Some clones in this sample may be carry-over from other donors' samples.

This clonotype has only a few counts. The chain combines TRBV20-1 with TRBJ1-5; the match to TRBD1 covers 8 bases. The CDR3 runs 15 residues. The germline V gene has CDR1 DFQATT and CDR2 SNEGSKA (reference sequence). V lost 3 bases, J lost 2 bases, and 6 bases stayed unmatched. The CDR3 nucleotides are TGCAGTGCTAGGAGGCAGGGGGCGGGCAATCAGCCCCAGCATTTT. Translating gives CSARRQGAGNQPQHF.

The chain joins TRBV6-2 or TRBV6-3 to TRBJ2-1, with D hard to call. The CDR3 contains 13 residues. CDR1 and CDR2 (germline): MNHEY, SVGEGT. The V and J ends lost 0 bases and 5 bases respectively, with 5 bases between them. CDR3 sequence reads: CASSYSEHNEQFF. In nucleotides, the CDR3 is TGTGCCAGCAGTTACTCGGAACACAATGAGCAGTTCTTC.

This clonotype was seen ten or more times. V gene TRBV9 combines with J gene TRBJ2-1, with D possibly called TRBD1 or TRBD2 (5 bases each). The V end was cut by 4 bases, the J end by 5 bases, with 31 bases between. Germline lookup yields CDR1 SGDLS and CDR2 YYNGEE. The CDR3 length is 20 residues. The CDR3: CASSRPSGQLSTRGHNEQFF. DNA for the CDR3: TGTGCCAGCAGCCGGCCCTCTGGTCAGCTTTCCACCCGGGGCCACAATGAGCAGTTCTTC.

The chain recombines TRBV6-2 or TRBV6-3 with TRBJ2-5, with D perhaps matching TRBD2 (6 bases). Deletions cut 2 bases from V and 2 bases from J, with 15 bases between. This CDR3 region has 16 residues. Germline V gene sequence: CDR1 MNHEY, CDR2 SVGEGT. Here the CDR3 DNA reads TGTGCCAGCAGTTACCCTGAGCGGGTAAGACAAGAGACCCAGTACTTC. Amino acids: CASSYPERVRQETQYF.

This clonotype came up many times. This chain joins TRBV6-1 and TRBJ2-1; D perhaps matches TRBD1 (6 bases). CDR3 size: 12 residues. Trimming stripped 6 bases from V and 8 bases from J, with 11 bases between. The germline V gene encodes CDR1 MNHNS and CDR2 SASEGT. CDR3 DNA: TGTGCCAGCAGCCTACAGGGAGATGAGCAGTTCTTC. It yields the protein CASSLQGDEQFF.

V is TRBV6-1 and J is TRBJ1-1; perhaps TRBD1 as D (5 bases). Per germline, CDR1 MNHNS and CDR2 SASEGT. V was trimmed by 2 bases and J by 5 bases, leaving 21 bases between them. CDR3 length: 17 amino acids. CDR3 loop: CASSENRVGQGMTEAFF. DNA of the CDR3: TGTGCCAGCAGTGAAAATAGGGTTGGGCAGGGAATGACTGAAGCTTTCTTT.

This clonotype was picked up a small number of times. The chain links TRBV28 to TRBJ2-7; 10 nucleotides agree with TRBD1. V lost 8 bases to trimming and J lost 4 bases; unmatched junction nucleotides: 5. The CDR3 loop spans 13 amino acids. Germline V gene lookup returns CDR1 MDHEN and CDR2 SYDVKM. CDR3 protein: CASGTGEAYEQYF. CDR3 coding DNA: TGTGCCAGCGGGACAGGGGAAGCATACGAGCAGTACTTC.

There are a few counts of this clonotype. The V and J genes are TRBV3-1 and TRBJ1-2, with 9 bases that match TRBD1. From germline, CDR1 is LGHDT and CDR2 YNNKEL (reference sequence). This CDR3 spans 14 amino acids. Trimming cost V 1 base and J 7 bases; bases outside gene matches: 4. The CDR3 loop reads CASSQVGDRAGYTF. Written as DNA, the CDR3 is TGTGCCAGCAGCCAAGTTGGGGACAGGGCTGGCTACACCTTC. The whole variable domain, remainder taken from reference TRBV3-1 and TRBJ1-2, is DTAVSQTPKYLVTQMGNDKSIKCEQNLGHDTMYWYKQDSKKFLKIMFSYNNKELIINETVPNRFSPKSPDKAHLNLHINSLELGDSAVYFCASSQVGDRAGYTFGSGTRLTVV.

In its sample, this clonotype was seen a few times. V usage is TRBV25-1 and J usage is TRBJ2-6; 10 bases match TRBD1. The V gene's germline CDR1 is MGHDK and CDR2 SYGVNS. The junction had 5 bases not matched to a gene; V was cut back by 6 bases and J by 0 bases. There are 17 residues in the CDR3. This CDR3 is CASSLTGGASGANVLTF. The CDR3 DNA follows: TGTGCCAGCAGCCTGACAGGGGGCGCCTCTGGGGCCAACGTCCTGACTTTC.

V gene TRBV12-3 or TRBV12-4 combines with J gene TRBJ1-2; TRBD1 matches at 7 bases. The CDR3 consists of 14 residues. The trim removed 6 bases at V and 4 bases at J, leaving 8 bases unmatched. This chain's CDR3 is CASRYSTGFYGYTF. The CDR3 DNA follows: TGTGCCAGCAGATATTCGACAGGGTTCTATGGCTACACCTTC.

This clonotype was counted at least ten times. The J gene is TRBJ1-1, the V gene TRBV12-3 or TRBV12-4; no firm D call. V lost 0 bases to trimming and J lost 1 base, with 3 bases between them. The CDR3 has 13 amino acids. In DNA form, the CDR3 reads TGTGCCAGCAGTTTAGCACAGAACACTGAAGCTTTCTTT. This sequence encodes CASSLAQNTEAFF.

This clonotype was counted a few times. The rearrangement uses TRBV6-2 or TRBV6-3 and TRBJ2-3, with D perhaps matching TRBD2 (6 bases). V lost 7 bases and J lost 2, with 13 bases in between. Germline-derived CDR1 and CDR2 are MNHEY and SVGEGT. The CDR3 has 14 residues. This CDR3 is CASIQRAHTDTQYF. CDR3 sequence (DNA): TGTGCCAGCATACAGCGGGCCCACACAGATACGCAGTATTTT.

The chain combines TRBV4-1 with TRBJ1-5; D not certain. This CDR3 is 15 amino acids long. Germline CDR1 is MGHRA and CDR2 is YSYEKL. The germline V and J ends were trimmed by 4 bases and 3 bases, with 13 bases remaining between them. CDR3 sequence: CASSLEGIDNQPQHF. Here the CDR3 DNA reads TGCGCCAGCAGCCTTGAGGGTATTGACAATCAGCCCCAGCATTTT.

This clonotype has only a few counts. CDR3 sequence: CASSVEQAGNTIYF. CDR3 sequence (DNA): TGTGCCAGCAGCGTAGAACAGGCTGGAAACACCATATATTTT. The J gene is TRBJ1-3, the V gene TRBV9, with D possibly TRBD1 on 5 matching bases. The CDR3 is 14 amino acids. Trimming stripped 0 bases from V and 2 bases from J, with 6 bases between. Per germline, CDR1 SGDLS and CDR2 YYNGEE.

The rearrangement links TRBV6-2 or TRBV6-3 to TRBJ1-1, with D perhaps matching TRBD1 (6 bases). In germline, CDR1 is MNHEY, CDR2 SVGEGT. The CDR3 covers 16 residues. Trimming left V 2 bases short and J 5 bases short, with 18 bases between. Here the CDR3 DNA reads TGTGCCAGCAGTTACCTCCAGACAGGCCCAGGTACTGAAGCTTTCTTT. Translating gives CASSYLQTGPGTEAFF.

The chain links TRBV27 to TRBJ2-2; D may be TRBD2 (5 bases). The V and J ends lost 2 bases and 6 bases respectively, with 7 bases between them. This CDR3 has 13 amino acids. Germline V lookup: CDR1 MNHEY, CDR2 SMNVEV (reference sequence). In nucleotides, the CDR3 is TGTGCCAGCAGTTTAATGGAGGCCGGGGAGCTGTTTTTT. Amino acids: CASSLMEAGELFF.

This clonotype was counted a few times. V usage is TRBV28 and J usage is TRBJ2-2; TRBD2 agrees at 10 bases. The CDR3 runs to 15 residues. After removal of 6 bases from V and 5 bases from J, the junction contained 6 bases not matched to a gene. The V gene's germline CDR1 is MDHEN and CDR2 SYDVKM. CDR3 sequence (DNA): TGTGCCAGCAGCCTAGCGGGAGTGAGGACCGGGGAGCTGTTTTTT. This gives the protein CASSLAGVRTGELFF. The whole variable domain, filled in from reference TRBV28 and TRBJ2-2, reads DVKVTQSSRYLVKRTGEKVFLECVQDMDHENMFWYRQDPGLGLRLIYFSYDVKMKEKGDIPEGYSVSREKKERFSLILESASTNQTSMYLCASSLAGVRTGELFFGEGSRLTVL.

Notes on this clonotype: At one end the junction does not follow the germline gene, possibly because of a read error. In DNA, the CDR3 is TGTACCAGCAGTCCCCGGGACAGGGGTAATGAGCAGTTCTTC. This gives the protein CTSSPRDRGNEQFF. J is TRBJ2-1 and V is TRBV27; 10 nucleotides align to TRBD1. Looked up from germline, CDR1 is MNHEY and CDR2 is SMNVEV (reference sequence). This CDR3 is built from 14 residues.

This clonotype was seen a few times. The V and J genes are TRBV12-5 and TRBJ2-1; 7 bases are a match to TRBD1. This CDR3 comprises 13 residues. J was trimmed by 8 bases and V by 6 bases; bases with no gene match: 7. From germline, CDR1 is LGHNT and CDR2 FRNRAP. The CDR3 loop reads CASGRDSSDEQFF. The CDR3 DNA sequence: TGTGCTAGTGGCCGGGACAGCTCCGATGAGCAGTTCTTC.

This clonotype was seen many times. This chain connects TRBV3-1 to TRBJ2-7; possible D gene TRBD2, 5 bases. Germline V gene lookup returns CDR1 LGHDT and CDR2 YNNKEL (reference sequence). V lost 0 bases and J 2 bases, leaving 11 bases between the germline ends. The CDR3 length is 15 residues. The CDR3 DNA sequence: TGTGCCAGCAGCCAAGATCGAGTAGCGACCTACGAGCAGTACTTC. Translating gives CASSQDRVATYEQYF.

V usage is TRBV28 and J usage is TRBJ2-7; 7 positions match TRBD2. The V gene end was trimmed by 5 bases and the J gene end by 2 bases; junction bases not matched to a gene: 9. The length of the CDR3 is 15 residues. Germline V gene data show CDR1 as MDHEN and CDR2 as SYDVKM. The CDR3, as DNA: TGTGCCAGCAGTCTAGGCGGGAGTCGGACCTACGAGCAGTACTTC. Translation: CASSLGGSRTYEQYF.

The chain is built from TRBV10-3 and TRBJ1-5; D gene unclear. V was pared by 3 bases and J by 6 bases, with 12 bases between. Germline V lookup: CDR1 ENHRY, CDR2 SYGVKD. The CDR3 has 14 residues. The CDR3 loop is CAISDGRSTQPQHF. The CDR3 DNA reads TGTGCCATCAGTGACGGTAGGTCCACTCAGCCCCAGCATTTT.

This clonotype was seen ten or more times. The V and J genes are TRBV29-1 and TRBJ2-6; no clear D. Germline assignment: CDR1 SQVTM and CDR2 ANQGSEA. The CDR3 extends over 14 amino acids. V lost 4 bases to trimming and J lost 0 bases, with 7 bases between them. The CDR3 DNA follows: TGCAGCGTTGTCAAACTCTCTGGGGCCAACGTCCTGACTTTC. Translated, it gives CSVVKLSGANVLTF.

In this sample, this clonotype turned up many times. CDR3 amino acids: CASSLPGGSGSGLGNIQYF. The CDR3 region has the DNA TGTGCCAGCAGTTTACCCGGGGGTAGCGGGAGCGGTCTAGGAAACATTCAGTACTTC. V gene TRBV28 combines with J gene TRBJ2-4, with TRBD2 matching over 9 bases. The CDR3 loop spans 19 amino acids. Looked up from germline, CDR1 is MDHEN and CDR2 is SYDVKM. Trimming removed 2 bases from V and 6 bases from J; junction bases left unmatched: 17.

This clonotype was seen more than once but under ten times. The chain employs TRBV28 and TRBJ2-3; 13 nucleotides line up with TRBD2. The germline V gene encodes CDR1 MDHEN and CDR2 SYDVKM. The CDR3 totals 15 residues. Trimming removed 7 bases from V and 4 bases from J; junction bases left unmatched: 5. The CDR3 region is CASNGLAGVSDTQYF. The CDR3 DNA reads TGTGCCAGCAACGGACTAGCGGGAGTTTCAGATACGCAGTATTTT. Full variable domain (remainder filled in from reference TRBV28 and TRBJ2-3): DVKVTQSSRYLVKRTGEKVFLECVQDMDHENMFWYRQDPGLGLRLIYFSYDVKMKEKGDIPEGYSVSREKKERFSLILESASTNQTSMYLCASNGLAGVSDTQYFGPGTRLTVL.

This clonotype has more than one count but fewer than ten. V usage is TRBV4-1 and J usage is TRBJ1-1; no reliable D call. Per germline, CDR1 MGHRA and CDR2 YSYEKL. The CDR3 extends over 13 amino acids. V was clipped by 2 bases and J by 3 bases, with 7 bases between them. The CDR3 DNA follows: TGCGCCAGCAGCCAACTGCCGCACACTGAAGCTTTCTTT. Encoded protein: CASSQLPHTEAFF.

This clonotype was recorded a few times. V usage is TRBV6-2 or TRBV6-3 and J usage is TRBJ2-7; 7 nucleotides match TRBD1. CDR3 size: 14 residues. Germline assignment: CDR1 MNHEY and CDR2 SVGEGT. V shed 2 bases, J shed 6 bases, and the junction held 7 bases outside the gene matches. Here the CDR3 reads CASSYPGTVVEQYF. In nucleotides, the CDR3 is TGTGCCAGCAGTTACCCCGGGACAGTTGTCGAGCAGTACTTC.

The chain recombines TRBV5-4 with TRBJ1-3; 7 bases are a match to TRBD1. This CDR3 contains 15 residues. V dropped 4 bases and J dropped 1; count of bases not matched to a gene: 5. Germline V gene lookup returns CDR1 SGHNT and CDR2 YYREEE (reference sequence). The CDR3 DNA is TGTGCCAGCAGCCTCCCGACAGGGTCTGGAAACACCATATATTTT. Translation gives CASSLPTGSGNTIYF. Combining the CDR3 with reference TRBV5-4 and TRBJ1-3 gives the whole variable domain ETGVTQSPTHLIKTRGQQVTLRCSSQSGHNTVSWYQQALGQGPQFIFQYYREEENGRGNFPPRFSGLQFPNYSSELNVNALELDDSALYLCASSLPTGSGNTIYFGEGSWLTVV.